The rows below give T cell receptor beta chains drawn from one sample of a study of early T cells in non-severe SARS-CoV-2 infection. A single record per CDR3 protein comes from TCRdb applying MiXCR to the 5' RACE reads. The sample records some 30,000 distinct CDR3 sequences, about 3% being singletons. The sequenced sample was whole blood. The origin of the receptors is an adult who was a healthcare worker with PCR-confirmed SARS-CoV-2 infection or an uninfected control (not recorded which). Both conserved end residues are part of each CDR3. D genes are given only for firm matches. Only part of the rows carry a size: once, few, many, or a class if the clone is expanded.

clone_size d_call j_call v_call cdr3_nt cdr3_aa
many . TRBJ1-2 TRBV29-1 TGCAGCGTTGAAAGTAAAGAGACACCTTTCTATGGCTACACCTTC CSVESKETPFYGYTF
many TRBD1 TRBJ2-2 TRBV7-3 TGTGCCAGCAGTCTCGACAGGGAAATTGGGGAGCTGTTTTTT CASSLDREIGELFF
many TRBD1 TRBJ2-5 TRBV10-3 TGTGCCATCAAGGGTGACAGGGGGAGTTCGGAGACCCAGTACTTC CAIKGDRGSSETQYF
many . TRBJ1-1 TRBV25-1 TGTGCCAGCAGTCAGGACGCTGAAGCTTTCTTT CASSQDAEAFF
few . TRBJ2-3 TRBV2 TGTGCCAGCAGTGTCAGTAGAGTCAACAGCGTTTCAGGCACAGATACGCAGTATTTT CASSVSRVNSVSGTDTQYF
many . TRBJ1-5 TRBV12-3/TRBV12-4 TGTGCCAGCAGTTTCAGCAATCAGCCCCAGCATTTT CASSFSNQPQHF
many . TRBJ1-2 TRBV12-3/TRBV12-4 TGTGCCAGCAGCCCTGACCCCTATGGCTACACCTTC CASSPDPYGYTF
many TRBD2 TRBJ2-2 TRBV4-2 TGTGCCAGCAGCCAAGGAGTGACTAGCGGGGTGGTCGGGGAGCTGTTTTTT CASSQGVTSGVVGELFF
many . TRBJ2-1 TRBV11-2 TGTGCCAGCAGCTTACGTCAGGGAACCGGTGAGCAGTTCTTC CASSLRQGTGEQFF
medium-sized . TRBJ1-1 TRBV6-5 TGTGCCACGCTGACGGGGGCAGTGAACACTGAAGCTTTCTTT CATLTGAVNTEAFF
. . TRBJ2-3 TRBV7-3 TGTGCCAGCAGCGCCTATAGCACAGATACGCAGTATTTT CASSAYSTDTQYF
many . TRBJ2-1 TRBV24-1 TGTGCCACCAGTGGCTTGGGCAATGAGCAGTTCTTC CATSGLGNEQFF
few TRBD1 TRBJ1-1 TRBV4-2 TGTGCCAGCAGCCAAGCCCCGGGACAGGTGATTGAAGCTTTCTTT CASSQAPGQVIEAFF
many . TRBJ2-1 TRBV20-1 TGCAGTGCTAGAGATCGGTCTGGGTGGAGCTCCTACAATGAGCAGTTCTTC CSARDRSGWSSYNEQFF
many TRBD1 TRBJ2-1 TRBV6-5 TGTGCCAGCAAATTAGTGCAGGGGGTAAATGAGCAGTTCTTC CASKLVQGVNEQFF
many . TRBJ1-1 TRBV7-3 TGTGCCAGCAGCGAACAGGGTGGCACTGAAGCTTTCTTT CASSEQGGTEAFF